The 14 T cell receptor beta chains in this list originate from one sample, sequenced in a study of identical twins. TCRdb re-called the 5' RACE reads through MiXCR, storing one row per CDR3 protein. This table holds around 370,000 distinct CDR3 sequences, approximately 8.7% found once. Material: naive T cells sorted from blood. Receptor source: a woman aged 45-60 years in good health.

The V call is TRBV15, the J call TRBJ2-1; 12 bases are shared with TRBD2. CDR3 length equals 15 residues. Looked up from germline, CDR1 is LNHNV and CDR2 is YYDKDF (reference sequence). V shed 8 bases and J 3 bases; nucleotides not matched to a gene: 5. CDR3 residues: CATLAGLAGYNEQFF. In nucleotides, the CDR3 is TGTGCCACCCTGGCGGGACTAGCGGGCTACAATGAGCAGTTCTTC.

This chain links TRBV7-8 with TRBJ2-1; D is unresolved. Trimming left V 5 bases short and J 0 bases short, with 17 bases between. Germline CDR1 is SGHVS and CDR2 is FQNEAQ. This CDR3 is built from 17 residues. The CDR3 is CASSPPDGTSSYNEQFF. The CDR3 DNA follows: TGTGCCAGCAGCCCGCCAGACGGTACGAGCTCCTACAATGAGCAGTTCTTC.

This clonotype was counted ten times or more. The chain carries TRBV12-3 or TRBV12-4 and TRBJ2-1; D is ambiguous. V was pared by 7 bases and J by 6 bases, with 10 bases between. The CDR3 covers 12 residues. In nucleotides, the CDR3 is TGTGCCAGCAACCTTGGACCCAATGAGCAGTTCTTC. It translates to CASNLGPNEQFF.

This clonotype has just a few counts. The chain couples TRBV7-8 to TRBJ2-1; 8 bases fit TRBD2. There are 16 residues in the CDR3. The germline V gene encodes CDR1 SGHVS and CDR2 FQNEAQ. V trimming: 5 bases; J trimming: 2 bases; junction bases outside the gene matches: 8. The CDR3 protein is CASSQTEAGAYNEQFF. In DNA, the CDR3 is TGTGCCAGCAGCCAGACTGAAGCGGGAGCCTACAATGAGCAGTTCTTC.

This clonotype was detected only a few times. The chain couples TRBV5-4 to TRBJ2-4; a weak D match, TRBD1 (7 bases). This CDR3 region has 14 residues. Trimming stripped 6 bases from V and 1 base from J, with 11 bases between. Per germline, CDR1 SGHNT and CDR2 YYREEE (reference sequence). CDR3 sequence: CASMPGGAKNIQYF. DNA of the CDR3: TGTGCCAGCATGCCAGGGGGGGCCAAAAACATTCAGTACTTC.

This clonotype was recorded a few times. CDR3 DNA: TGTGCCAGAGGACGGGACAGATACGAGCAGTACTTC. Encoded protein: CARGRDRYEQYF. This rearrangement joins TRBV27 to TRBJ2-7; TRBD1 agrees at 7 bases. This CDR3 region has 12 residues. Germline CDR1 is MNHEY and CDR2 is SMNVEV (reference sequence). Trimming took 9 bases from V and 4 from J; bases not matched to a gene: 6.

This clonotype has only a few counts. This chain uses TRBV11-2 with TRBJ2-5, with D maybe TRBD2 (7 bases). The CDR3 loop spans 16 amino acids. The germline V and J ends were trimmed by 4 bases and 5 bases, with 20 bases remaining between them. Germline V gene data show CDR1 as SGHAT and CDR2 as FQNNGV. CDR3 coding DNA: TGTGCCAGCAGCTCCCTCCGGCGGGGGCGAAAGGAGACCCAGTACTTC. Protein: CASSSLRRGRKETQYF.

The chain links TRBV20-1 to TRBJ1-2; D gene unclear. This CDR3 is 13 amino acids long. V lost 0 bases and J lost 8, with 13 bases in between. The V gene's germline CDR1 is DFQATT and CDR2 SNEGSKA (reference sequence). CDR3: CSARDRGEWGYTF. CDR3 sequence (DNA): TGCAGTGCTAGAGATCGCGGGGAATGGGGCTACACCTTC.

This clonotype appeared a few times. The CDR3 coding sequence is TGCGCCAGCAGCTCCAGCCGTCTAGCGGGACACAATGAGCAGTTCTTC. Translation: CASSSSRLAGHNEQFF. This chain uses TRBV5-1 with TRBJ2-1; 9 bases line up with TRBD2. Germline assignment: CDR1 SGHRS and CDR2 YFSETQ. CDR3 length: 16 residues. V shed 3 bases and J 5 bases; nucleotides not matched to a gene: 9.

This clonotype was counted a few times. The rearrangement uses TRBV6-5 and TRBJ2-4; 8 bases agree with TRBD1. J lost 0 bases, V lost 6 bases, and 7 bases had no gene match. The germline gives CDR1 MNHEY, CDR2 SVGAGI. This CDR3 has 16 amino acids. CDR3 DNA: TGTGCCAGCAGAGGGACAGGTCCGGGAGCCAAAAACATTCAGTACTTC. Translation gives CASRGTGPGAKNIQYF.

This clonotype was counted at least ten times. Here the CDR3 DNA reads TGTGCCAGCAGCCGCCAGGGATACGGAGGAGATACGCAGTATTTT. Protein product: CASSRQGYGGDTQYF. The chain joins TRBV6-5 to TRBJ2-3; perhaps D is TRBD1 or TRBD2 (5 bases each). CDR1 and CDR2 (germline): MNHEY, SVGAGI. Deletions cut 6 bases from V and 5 bases from J, with 18 bases between. The CDR3 runs to 15 residues.

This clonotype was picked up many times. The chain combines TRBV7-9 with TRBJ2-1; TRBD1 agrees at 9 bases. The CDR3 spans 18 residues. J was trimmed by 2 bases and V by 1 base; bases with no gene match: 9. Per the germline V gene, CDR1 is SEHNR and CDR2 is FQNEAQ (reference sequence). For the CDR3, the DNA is TGTGCCAGCAGCTTAGAAGGGCTGGGGGACAGGGCCTACAATGAGCAGTTCTTC. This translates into CASSLEGLGDRAYNEQFF.

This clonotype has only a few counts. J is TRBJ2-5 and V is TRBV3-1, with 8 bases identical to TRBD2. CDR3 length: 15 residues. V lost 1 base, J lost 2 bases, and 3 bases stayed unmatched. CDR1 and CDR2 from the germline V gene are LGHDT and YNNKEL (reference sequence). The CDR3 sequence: CASSQVPGGQETQYF. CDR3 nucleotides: TGTGCCAGCAGCCAAGTTCCGGGAGGGCAAGAGACCCAGTACTTC.

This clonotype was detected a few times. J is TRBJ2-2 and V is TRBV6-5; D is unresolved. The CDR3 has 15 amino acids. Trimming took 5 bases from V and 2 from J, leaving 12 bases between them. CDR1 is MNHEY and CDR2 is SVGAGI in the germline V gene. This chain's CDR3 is CASSPAEHNTGELFF. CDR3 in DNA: TGTGCCAGCAGTCCTGCAGAGCATAACACCGGGGAGCTGTTTTTT.